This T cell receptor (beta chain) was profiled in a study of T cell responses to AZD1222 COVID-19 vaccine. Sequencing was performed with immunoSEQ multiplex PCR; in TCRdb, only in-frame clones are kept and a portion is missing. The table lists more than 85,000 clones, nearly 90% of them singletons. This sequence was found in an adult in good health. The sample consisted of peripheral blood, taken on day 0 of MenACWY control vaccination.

The CDR3 DNA is TGCGCCAGCAGCTTGGGCATGGGCGGGCGGTCGAACACCGGGGAGCTGTTTTTT. Its protein is CASSLGMGGRSNTGELFF. J is TRBJ2-2 and V is TRBV5-1; weak D call: TRBD2 (5 bases). The CDR3 runs 18 residues. V was cut by 0 bases and J by 0 bases, with 15 bases left in between. Germline assignment: CDR1 SGHRS and CDR2 YFSETQ.